This entry concerns a single T cell receptor beta chain. These data are taken from a study of control samples from healthy donors and cancer patients. Trimming cost V 4 bases and J 2 bases; bases outside gene matches: 7. This CDR3 has 16 residues. Looked up from germline, CDR1 is MGHDK and CDR2 is SYGVNS. Sequencing was performed with immunoSEQ multiplex PCR; in TCRdb, only in-frame clones are kept and a portion is missing. This table holds approximately 46,000 clones, roughly 86% found once. This clonotype originated in a woman in her fifties or sixties with lung cancer. Material: PBMCs. V is TRBV25-1 and J is TRBJ2-1, with 8 bases fitting TRBD2. The DNA of the CDR3 is TGTGCCAGCAGTGCGGCTAGCGGGTTGCCCTACAATGAGCAGTTCTTC. Residues: CASSAASGLPYNEQFF.